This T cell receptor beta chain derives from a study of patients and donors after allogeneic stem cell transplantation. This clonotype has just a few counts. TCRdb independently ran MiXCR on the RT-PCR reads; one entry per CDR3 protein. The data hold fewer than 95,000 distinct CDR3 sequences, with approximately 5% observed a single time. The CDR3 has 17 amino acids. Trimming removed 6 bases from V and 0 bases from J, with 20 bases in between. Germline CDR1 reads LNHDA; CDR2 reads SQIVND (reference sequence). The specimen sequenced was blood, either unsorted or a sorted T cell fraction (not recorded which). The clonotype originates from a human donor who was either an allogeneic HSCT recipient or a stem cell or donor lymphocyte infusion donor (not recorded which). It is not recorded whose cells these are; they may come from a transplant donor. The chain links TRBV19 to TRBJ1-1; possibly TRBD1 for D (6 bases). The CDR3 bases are TGTGCCAGTAGGGAGAGAGGGGGGAGTCTCATGAACACTGAAGCTTTCTTT. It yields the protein CASRERGGSLMNTEAFF.